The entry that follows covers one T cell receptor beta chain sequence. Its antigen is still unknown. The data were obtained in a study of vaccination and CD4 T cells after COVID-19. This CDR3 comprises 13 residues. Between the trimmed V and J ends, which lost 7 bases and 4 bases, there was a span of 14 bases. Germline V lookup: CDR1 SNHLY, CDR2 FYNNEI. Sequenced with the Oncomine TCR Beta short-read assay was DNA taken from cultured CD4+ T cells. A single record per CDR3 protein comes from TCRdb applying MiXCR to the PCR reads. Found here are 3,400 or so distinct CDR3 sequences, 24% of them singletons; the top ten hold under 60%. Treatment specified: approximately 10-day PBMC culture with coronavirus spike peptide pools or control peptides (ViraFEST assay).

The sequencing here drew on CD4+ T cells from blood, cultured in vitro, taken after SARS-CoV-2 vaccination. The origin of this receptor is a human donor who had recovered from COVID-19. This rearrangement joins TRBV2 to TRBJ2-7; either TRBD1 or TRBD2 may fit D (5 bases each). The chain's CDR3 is CASTGGWGYEQYF. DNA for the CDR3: TGTGCCAGCACTGGCGGGTGGGGGTACGAGCAGTACTTC. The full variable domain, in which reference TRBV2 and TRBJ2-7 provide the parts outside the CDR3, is EPEVTQTPSHQVTQMGQEVILRCVPISNHLYFYWYRQILGQKVEFLVSFYNNEISEKSEIFDDQFSVERPDGSNFTLKIRSTKLEDSAMYFCASTGGWGYEQYFGPGTRLTVT.